This T cell receptor beta chain was sequenced during a study of T cell responses to AZD1222 COVID-19 vaccine. Study findings and constraints: Only a handful of AZD1222 recipients tested seropositive at baseline. Nearly half of unique spike-specific TCRs reportedly avoided B.1.351 and B.1.1.7 mutated regions.

After removal of 3 bases from V and 1 base from J, the junction contained 5 bases not matched to a gene. Germline V gene lookup returns CDR1 SEHNR and CDR2 FQNEAQ (reference sequence). The CDR3 is made up of 16 amino acids. Data came from immunoSEQ multiplex PCR; TCRdb stores just in-frame clones and leaves some out. The sample carries around 84,000 clones, around 88% recorded once. As regards this clone: Its specificity is not known.

The chain employs TRBV7-9 and TRBJ2-2; 7 nucleotides line up with TRBD2. The receptor was derived from an adult in good health. Specimen: peripheral blood, collected on day 0 of MenACWY control vaccination. In nucleotides, the CDR3 is TGTGCCAGCAGCTTGATGGGAGGGGAGAACACCGGGGAGCTGTTTTTT. Translation: CASSLMGGENTGELFF. The whole variable domain, remainder taken from reference TRBV7-9 and TRBJ2-2, is DTGVSQNPRHKITKRGQNVTFRCDPISEHNRLYWYRQTLGQGPEFLTYFQNEAQLEKSRLLSDRFSAERPKGSFSTLEIQRTEQGDSAMYLCASSLMGGENTGELFFGEGSRLTVL.